The source of this T cell receptor beta chain is a study of PD-1 blockade in mismatch repair-deficient tumors. Whole-study context: Enrolled about 2012-2016, patients had progressing, pretreated mismatch repair-deficient cancers of 12 types. Study-level results: After pembrolizumab, tumor-resident clones rose rapidly, then generally contracted before radiologic responses.

Produced via immunoSEQ multiplex PCR; TCRdb's table is partial and in-frame only. The sample includes 120,000 or so clones, roughly 90% of them seen just once. This CDR3 spans 13 amino acids. V dropped 0 bases and J dropped 7 bases, with 9 bases sitting between them. Germline loops: CDR1 GTSNPN, CDR2 SVGIG (reference sequence). Details on this clone: Its antigen is as yet unknown.

PCR or immunohistochemistry showed mismatch repair deficiency in every enrolled patient. The TCR-sequenced patients were a few responders to pembrolizumab. The sequence was obtained from an adult with mismatch repair-deficient cancer. The V call is TRBV30, the J call TRBJ1-4, with D perhaps matching TRBD1 (6 bases). Material: peripheral blood, obtained 72 weeks after starting pembrolizumab. The CDR3 loop is CAWSVGGIEKLFF. The CDR3 coding sequence is TGTGCCTGGAGTGTAGGGGGTATTGAAAAACTGTTTTTT. The whole variable domain, filled in from reference TRBV30 and TRBJ1-4, reads SQTIHQWPATLVQPVGSPLSLECTVEGTSNPNLYWYRQAAGRGLQLLFYSVGIGQISSEVPQNLSASRPQDRQFILSSKKLLLSDSGFYLCAWSVGGIEKLFFGSGTQLSVL.